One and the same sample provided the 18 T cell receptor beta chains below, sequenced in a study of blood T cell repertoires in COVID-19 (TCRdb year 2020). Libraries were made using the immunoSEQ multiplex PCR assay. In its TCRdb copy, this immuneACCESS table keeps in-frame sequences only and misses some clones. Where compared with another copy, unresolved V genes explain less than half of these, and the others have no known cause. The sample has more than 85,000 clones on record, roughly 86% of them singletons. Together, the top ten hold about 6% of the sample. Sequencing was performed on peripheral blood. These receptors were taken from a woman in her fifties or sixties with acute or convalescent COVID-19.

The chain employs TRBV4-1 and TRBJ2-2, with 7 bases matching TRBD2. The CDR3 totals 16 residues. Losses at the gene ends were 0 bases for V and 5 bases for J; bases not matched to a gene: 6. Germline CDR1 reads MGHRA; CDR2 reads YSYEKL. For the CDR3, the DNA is TGCGCCAGCAGCCAAGAAGTTCACGGGGGGACCGGGGAGCTGTTTTTT. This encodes CASSQEVHGGTGELFF.

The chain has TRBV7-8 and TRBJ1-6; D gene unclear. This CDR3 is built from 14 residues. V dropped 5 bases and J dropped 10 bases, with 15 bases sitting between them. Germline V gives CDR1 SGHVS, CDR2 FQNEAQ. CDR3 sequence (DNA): TGTGCCAGCAGCCTGCTGAACTCGGAGTCACCCCTCCACTTT. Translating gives CASSLLNSESPLHF.

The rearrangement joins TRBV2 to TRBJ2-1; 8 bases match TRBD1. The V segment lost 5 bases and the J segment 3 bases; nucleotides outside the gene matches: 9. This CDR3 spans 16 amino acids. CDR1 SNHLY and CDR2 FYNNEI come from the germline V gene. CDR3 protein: CASSRIRGQDYNEQFF. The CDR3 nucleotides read TGTGCCAGCAGTCGCATCCGGGGACAGGACTACAATGAGCAGTTCTTC.

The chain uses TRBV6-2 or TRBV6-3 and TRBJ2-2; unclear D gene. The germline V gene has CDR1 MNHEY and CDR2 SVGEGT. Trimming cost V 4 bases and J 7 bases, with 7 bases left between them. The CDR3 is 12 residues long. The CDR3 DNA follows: TGTGCCAGCAGTTTCGGAGACGGGGAGCTGTTTTTT. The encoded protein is CASSFGDGELFF.

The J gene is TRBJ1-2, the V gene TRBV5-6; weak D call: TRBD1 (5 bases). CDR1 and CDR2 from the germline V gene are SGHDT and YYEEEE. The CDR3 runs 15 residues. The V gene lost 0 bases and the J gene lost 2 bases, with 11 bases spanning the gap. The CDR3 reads CASSLDRKINYGYTF. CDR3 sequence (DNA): TGTGCCAGCAGCTTGGACAGGAAGATAAACTATGGCTACACCTTC.

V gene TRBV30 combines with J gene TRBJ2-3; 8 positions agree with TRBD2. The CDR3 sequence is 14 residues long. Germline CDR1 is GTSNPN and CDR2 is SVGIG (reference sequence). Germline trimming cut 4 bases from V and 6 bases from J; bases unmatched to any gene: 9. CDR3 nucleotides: TGTGCCTGGAAGGGACTAGGGGTTCTGGATACGCAGTATTTT. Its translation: CAWKGLGVLDTQYF.

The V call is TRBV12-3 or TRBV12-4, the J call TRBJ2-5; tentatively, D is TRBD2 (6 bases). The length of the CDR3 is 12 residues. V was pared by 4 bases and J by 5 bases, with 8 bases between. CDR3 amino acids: CASSWGRETQYF. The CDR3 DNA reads TGTGCCAGCAGTTGGGGGAGGGAGACCCAGTACTTC.

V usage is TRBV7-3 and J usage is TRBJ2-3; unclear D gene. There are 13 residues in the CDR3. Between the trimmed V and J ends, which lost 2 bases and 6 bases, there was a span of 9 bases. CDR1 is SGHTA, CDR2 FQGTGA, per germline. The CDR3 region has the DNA TGTGCCAGCAGCTTACGCTGGGCGGATACGCAGTATTTT. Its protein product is CASSLRWADTQYF.

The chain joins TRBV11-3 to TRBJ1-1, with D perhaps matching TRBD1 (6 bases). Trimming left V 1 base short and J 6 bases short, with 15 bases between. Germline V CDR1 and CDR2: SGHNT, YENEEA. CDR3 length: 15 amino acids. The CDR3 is CASSLGTVRGPEAFF. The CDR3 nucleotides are TGTGCCAGCAGCTTAGGGACAGTTCGGGGCCCTGAAGCTTTCTTT.

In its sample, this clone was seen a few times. Here the CDR3 reads CASSQTGSSNQPQHF. CDR3 nucleotide sequence: TGTGCCAGCAGCCAGACAGGGTCGAGCAATCAGCCCCAGCATTTT. The chain employs TRBV2 and TRBJ1-5; 7 nucleotides match TRBD1. This CDR3 is 15 amino acids long. V lost 6 bases and J lost 1; bases outside the gene matches: 6. Germline V lookup: CDR1 SNHLY, CDR2 FYNNEI.

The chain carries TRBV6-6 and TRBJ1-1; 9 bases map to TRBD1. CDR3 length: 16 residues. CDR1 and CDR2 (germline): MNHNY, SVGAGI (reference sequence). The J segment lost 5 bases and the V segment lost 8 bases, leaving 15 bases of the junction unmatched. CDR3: CASPPPGGTGQTEAFF. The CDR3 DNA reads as TGTGCCAGCCCTCCTCCGGGCGGGACAGGGCAAACTGAAGCTTTCTTT.

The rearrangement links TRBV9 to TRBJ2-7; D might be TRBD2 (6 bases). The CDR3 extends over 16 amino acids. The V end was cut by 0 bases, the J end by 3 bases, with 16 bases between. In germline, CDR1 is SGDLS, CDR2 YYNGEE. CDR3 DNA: TGTGCCAGCAGCGTAGATCCTCCGCGGGATATCTACGAGCAGTACTTC. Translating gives CASSVDPPRDIYEQYF. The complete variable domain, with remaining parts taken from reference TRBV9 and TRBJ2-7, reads DSGVTQTPKHLITATGQRVTLRCSPRSGDLSVYWYQQSLDQGLQFLIQYYNGEERAKGNILERFSAQQFPDLHSELNLSSLELGDSALYFCASSVDPPRDIYEQYFGPGTRLTVT.

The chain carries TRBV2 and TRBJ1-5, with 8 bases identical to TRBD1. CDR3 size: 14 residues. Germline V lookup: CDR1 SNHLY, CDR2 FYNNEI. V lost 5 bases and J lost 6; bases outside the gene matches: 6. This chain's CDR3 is CASSQDRAGQPQHF. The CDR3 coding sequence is TGTGCCAGCAGTCAGGACAGGGCGGGTCAGCCCCAGCATTTT.

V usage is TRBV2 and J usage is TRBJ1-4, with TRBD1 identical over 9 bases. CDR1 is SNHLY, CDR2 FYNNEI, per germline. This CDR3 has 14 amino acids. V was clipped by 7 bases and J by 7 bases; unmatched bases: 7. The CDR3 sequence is CASNRDRASEKLFF. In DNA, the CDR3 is TGTGCCAGCAATAGGGACAGGGCAAGTGAAAAACTGTTTTTT.

CDR3 in amino acids: CASSISGPGEKLFF. The DNA for the CDR3 is TGTGCCAGTAGTATCTCAGGGCCTGGGGAAAAACTGTTTTTT. The chain uses TRBV19 and TRBJ1-4; perhaps TRBD1 as D (5 bases). The germline V and J ends were trimmed by 3 bases and 8 bases, with 13 bases remaining between them. Germline CDR1 reads LNHDA; CDR2 reads SQIVND (reference sequence). The CDR3 is made up of 14 amino acids.

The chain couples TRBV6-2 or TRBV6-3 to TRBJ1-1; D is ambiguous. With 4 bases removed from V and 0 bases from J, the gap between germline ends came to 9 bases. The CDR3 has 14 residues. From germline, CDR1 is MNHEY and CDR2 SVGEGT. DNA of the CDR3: TGTGCCAGCAGTTCGGCAGCGATGAACACTGAAGCTTTCTTT. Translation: CASSSAAMNTEAFF.

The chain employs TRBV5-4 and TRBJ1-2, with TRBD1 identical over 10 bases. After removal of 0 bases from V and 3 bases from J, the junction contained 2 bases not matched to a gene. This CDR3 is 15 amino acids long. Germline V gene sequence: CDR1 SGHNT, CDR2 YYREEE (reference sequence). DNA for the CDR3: TGTGCCAGCAGCTTGGGGGGGACAGGGGACTATGGCTACACCTTC. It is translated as CASSLGGTGDYGYTF. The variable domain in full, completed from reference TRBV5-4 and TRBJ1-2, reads ETGVTQSPTHLIKTRGQQVTLRCSSQSGHNTVSWYQQALGQGPQFIFQYYREEENGRGNFPPRFSGLQFPNYSSELNVNALELDDSALYLCASSLGGTGDYGYTFGSGTRLTVV.

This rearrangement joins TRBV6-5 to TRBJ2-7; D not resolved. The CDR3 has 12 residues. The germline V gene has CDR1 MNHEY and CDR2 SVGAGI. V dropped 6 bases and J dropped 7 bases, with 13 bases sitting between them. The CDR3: CASSLTNREQYF. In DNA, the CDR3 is TGTGCCAGCAGCCTCACGAACAGAGAGCAGTACTTC.